This passage covers 21 T cell receptor beta chains from one sample sequenced in a study of blood T cell repertoires in COVID-19. This table comes from immunoSEQ multiplex PCR, and its TCRdb copy is limited to in-frame clones, with some not included. This repertoire shows fewer than 250,000 clones, about 84% found once; its top ten account for approximately 2%. Material for sequencing was PBMCs or T cells enriched from blood (not recorded which). Source of these receptors: a woman in her forties or fifties who had recovered from COVID-19.

The chain has TRBV14 and TRBJ1-2, with D possibly matching TRBD1 (6 bases). Germline values: CDR1 SGHDN, CDR2 FVKESK. Trimming removed 1 base at V and 4 bases at J, with 10 bases between. The CDR3 covers 14 residues. CDR3 sequence: CASSQGARGYGYTF. CDR3 DNA: TGTGCCAGCAGCCAAGGGGCCAGGGGCTATGGCTACACCTTC.

This clone was recorded a few times. V is TRBV13 and J is TRBJ1-2; D may be TRBD1 (5 bases). The CDR3 consists of 15 residues. Germline V gives CDR1 PRHDT, CDR2 FYEKMQ (reference sequence). V dropped 5 bases and J dropped 0 bases, with 13 bases sitting between them. In DNA, the CDR3 is TGTGCCAGCAGCCGCCGACGGACAACTAACTATGGCTACACCTTC. Translation gives CASSRRRTTNYGYTF.

The genes are TRBV7-2 and TRBJ2-1; the match to TRBD1 covers 7 bases. The V gene's germline CDR1 is SGHTA and CDR2 FQGNSA. The CDR3 has 14 residues. V lost 5 bases and J lost 6; bases outside the gene matches: 7. CDR3 loop: CASSEGTASNEQFF. The DNA for the CDR3 is TGTGCCAGCAGCGAGGGGACAGCGAGCAATGAGCAGTTCTTC. The full variable domain, rest sourced from reference TRBV7-2 and TRBJ2-1, is GAGVSQSPSNKVTEKGKDVELRCDPISGHTALYWYRQSLGQGLEFLIYFQGNSAPDKSGLPSDRFSAERTGGSVSTLTIQRTQQEDSAVYLCASSEGTASNEQFFGPGTRLTVL.

This chain connects TRBV30 to TRBJ1-2; TRBD1 might be the D (5 bases). This CDR3 spans 12 amino acids. The germline V gene has CDR1 GTSNPN and CDR2 SVGIG (reference sequence). V was shortened by 1 base and J by 7 bases, with 10 bases between the two germline ends. CDR3: CAWSAGIGGYTF. The CDR3 nucleotides read TGTGCCTGGAGTGCAGGGATTGGTGGCTACACCTTC.

The gene calls are TRBV11-2 and TRBJ1-1, with D uncertain. Trimming pared 1 base from V and 5 bases from J, leaving 5 bases between. This CDR3 is built from 12 residues. CDR1 and CDR2 from the germline V gene are SGHAT and FQNNGV. Written as DNA, the CDR3 is TGTGCCAGCAGCTTAGTGGCAACTGAAGCTTTCTTT. This encodes CASSLVATEAFF.

The chain links TRBV18 to TRBJ1-6; D is unresolved. Germline V lookup: CDR1 KGHSH, CDR2 LQKENI. This CDR3 is built from 13 residues. Trimming stripped 6 bases from V and 10 bases from J, with 13 bases between. CDR3 bases: TGTGCCAGCTCTCCATCGGAGGGATCACCCCTCCACTTT. Encoded protein: CASSPSEGSPLHF. Together with reference TRBV18 and TRBJ1-6, the CDR3 gives the full variable domain: NAGVMQNPRHLVRRRGQEARLRCSPMKGHSHVYWYRQLPEEGLKFMVYLQKENIIDESGMPKERFSAEFPKEGPSILRIQQVVRGDSAAYFCASSPSEGSPLHFGNGTRLTVT.

The rearrangement joins TRBV10-3 to TRBJ2-7; TRBD1 matches 7 bases. The CDR3 is 13 amino acids. Germline V gene lookup returns CDR1 ENHRY and CDR2 SYGVKD. V gave up 6 bases and J gave up 4 bases; unmatched junction bases: 6. The CDR3 is CAIRGQARYEQYF. The CDR3 nucleotides are TGTGCCATCAGAGGACAGGCAAGATACGAGCAGTACTTC.

This rearrangement joins TRBV2 to TRBJ2-1, with 7 bases fitting TRBD2. V was clipped by 6 bases and J by 9 bases; unmatched bases: 14. The CDR3 length is 15 residues. CDR1 is SNHLY and CDR2 is FYNNEI in the germline V gene. This CDR3 reads CASRGGSSSLGEQFF. CDR3 DNA sequence: TGTGCCAGCAGGGGGGGGTCTAGCTCACTGGGTGAGCAGTTCTTC.

The V call is TRBV2, the J call TRBJ2-7; the match to TRBD1 covers 10 bases. The CDR3 consists of 14 residues. CDR1 is SNHLY, CDR2 FYNNEI, per germline. J gave up 1 base and V 7 bases, and 4 bases lay outside the gene matches. This CDR3 reads CASTWDRGSYEQYF. Written as DNA, the CDR3 is TGTGCCAGCACTTGGGACAGGGGTTCCTACGAGCAGTACTTC.

The chain recombines TRBV7-8 with TRBJ2-3; 11 nucleotides line up with TRBD2. The V and J ends lost 6 bases and 2 bases, in that order; junction bases with no gene match: 13. The CDR3 has 18 residues. From germline, CDR1 is SGHVS and CDR2 FQNEAQ. The CDR3, as DNA: TGTGCCAGCAGATGGGCCCCCGGACTAGCGGGCTCCACAGATACGCAGTATTTT. Its protein is CASRWAPGLAGSTDTQYF.

The chain couples TRBV13 to TRBJ2-7; D might be TRBD1 (5 bases). Germline V gene data show CDR1 as PRHDT and CDR2 as FYEKMQ (reference sequence). The CDR3 runs to 14 residues. The ends were cut back, 5 bases at V and 1 base at J, with 12 bases in the middle. CDR3 sequence reads: CASSLDIGSYEQYF. The CDR3 DNA sequence: TGTGCCAGCAGCCTGGACATTGGATCCTACGAGCAGTACTTC.

This clone came up a few times. The CDR3 region has the DNA TGCAGCGTTCGGACAGGGGGCGGAACTGAAGCTTTCTTT. Its translation is CSVRTGGGTEAFF. The V gene is TRBV29-1, the J gene TRBJ1-1; 11 bases map to TRBD1. Unmatched junction bases numbered 4, after V lost 5 bases and J lost 5 bases. Germline V gene data show CDR1 as SQVTM and CDR2 as ANQGSEA. The CDR3 runs to 13 residues.

This clone came up once. This chain connects TRBV7-2 to TRBJ1-4, with D possibly being TRBD1 (6 bases). Germline CDR1 reads SGHTA; CDR2 reads FQGNSA. The CDR3 sequence is 16 residues long. The germline V and J ends were trimmed by 3 bases and 3 bases, with 14 bases remaining between them. The CDR3 nucleotides are TGTGCCAGCAGCTTCCAGGCACAGGGATCTAATGAAAAACTGTTTTTT. It specifies CASSFQAQGSNEKLFF.

This chain uses TRBV5-4 with TRBJ2-3; a weak D match, TRBD2 (6 bases). This CDR3 comprises 12 residues. CDR1 is SGHNT, CDR2 YYREEE, per germline (reference sequence). The V gene lost 3 bases and the J gene lost 4 bases, with 6 bases spanning the gap. The CDR3 is CASSWGADTQYF. CDR3 sequence (DNA): TGTGCCAGCAGCTGGGGGGCAGATACGCAGTATTTT.

The rearrangement links TRBV10-1 to TRBJ2-5, with 9 nucleotides matching TRBD2. V lost 6 bases and J lost 2; bases outside the gene matches: 4. The CDR3 runs 14 residues. The germline CDR1 and CDR2 sequences are WNHNN and SYGVQD (reference sequence). CDR3 region: CASRIAGAQETQYF. Here the CDR3 DNA reads TGCGCCAGCAGGATAGCGGGGGCACAAGAGACCCAGTACTTC.

V gene TRBV6-5 combines with J gene TRBJ1-5, with no clear D. This CDR3 comprises 14 residues. V dropped 2 bases and J dropped 4 bases, with 9 bases sitting between them. Germline V lookup: CDR1 MNHEY, CDR2 SVGAGI. CDR3 loop: CASSYGGYNQPQHF. The CDR3 nucleotides read TGTGCCAGCAGTTACGGCGGTTATAATCAGCCCCAGCATTTT.

The chain is built from TRBV7-2 and TRBJ2-1; 8 positions agree with TRBD2. The V gene end was trimmed by 5 bases and the J gene end by 1 base; junction bases not matched to a gene: 10. The CDR3 contains 17 residues. Germline values: CDR1 SGHTA, CDR2 FQGNSA. The CDR3 spells CASSPGGLAGSYNEQFF. DNA for the CDR3: TGTGCCAGCAGCCCGGGGGGGCTAGCGGGTTCCTACAATGAGCAGTTCTTC.

This clone appeared a few times. The genes are TRBV9 and TRBJ1-1, with TRBD1 matching 8 bases. The CDR3 runs to 15 residues. CDR1 is SGDLS and CDR2 is YYNGEE in the germline V gene. J was trimmed by 8 bases and V by 0 bases; bases with no gene match: 9. The CDR3 loop reads CASSVVGTGTLEAFF. CDR3 nucleotide sequence: TGTGCCAGCAGCGTAGTGGGGACAGGAACACTAGAAGCTTTCTTT.

The chain links TRBV14 to TRBJ1-2; 9 nucleotides line up with TRBD1. Germline V gives CDR1 SGHDN, CDR2 FVKESK. The CDR3 runs 15 residues. Trimming at V came to 3 bases and at J to 2 bases, leaving 4 bases not matched to a gene. The CDR3 bases are TGTGCCAGCAGCCAGGCCGGGACAGGGAACTATGGCTACACCTTC. It specifies CASSQAGTGNYGYTF.

The chain couples TRBV9 to TRBJ1-6, with D unclear. This CDR3 region has 12 residues. The germline CDR1 and CDR2 sequences are SGDLS and YYNGEE. V lost 0 bases and J lost 9, with 4 bases in between. The CDR3 DNA reads TGTGCCAGCAGCGTAGATAGTTCACCCCTCCACTTT. Protein: CASSVDSSPLHF.

The CDR3 DNA is TGTGCCAGTAGCCGCAGGGGAAGAAACACCATATATTTT. It encodes CASSRRGRNTIYF. V gene TRBV19 combines with J gene TRBJ1-3; D is perhaps TRBD1 (6 bases). V was cut by 6 bases and J by 5 bases, with 11 bases left in between. In germline, CDR1 is LNHDA, CDR2 SQIVND (reference sequence). This CDR3 is 13 amino acids long.